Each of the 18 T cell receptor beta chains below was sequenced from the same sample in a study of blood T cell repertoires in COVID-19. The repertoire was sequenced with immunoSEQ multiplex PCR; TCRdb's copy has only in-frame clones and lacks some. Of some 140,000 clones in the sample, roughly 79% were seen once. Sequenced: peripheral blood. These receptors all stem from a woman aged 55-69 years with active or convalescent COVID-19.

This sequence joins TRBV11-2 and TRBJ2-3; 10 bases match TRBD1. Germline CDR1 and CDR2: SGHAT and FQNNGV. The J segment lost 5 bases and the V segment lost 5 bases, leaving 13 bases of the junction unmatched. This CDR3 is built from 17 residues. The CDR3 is CASSRGQGQGLEDTQYF. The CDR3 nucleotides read TGTGCCAGCAGCCGGGGCCAGGGACAGGGGCTGGAAGATACGCAGTATTTT. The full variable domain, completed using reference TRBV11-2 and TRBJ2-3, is EAGVAQSPRYKIIEKRQSVAFWCNPISGHATLYWYQQILGQGPKLLIQFQNNGVVDDSQLPKDRFSAERLKGVDSTLKIQPAKLEDSAVYLCASSRGQGQGLEDTQYFGPGTRLTVL.

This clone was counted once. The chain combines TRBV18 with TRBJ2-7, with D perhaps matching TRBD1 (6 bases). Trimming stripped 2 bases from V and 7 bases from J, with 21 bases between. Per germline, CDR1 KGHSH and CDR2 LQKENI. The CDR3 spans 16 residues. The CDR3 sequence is CASSPIQGSWGSEQYF. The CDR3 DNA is TGTGCCAGCTCACCAATCCAGGGGTCGTGGGGGTCGGAGCAGTACTTC.

CDR3 sequence (DNA): TGCAGCGTTGAAGATAGGACGGGGATCACTGAAGCTTTCTTT. Translated, it gives CSVEDRTGITEAFF. This chain connects TRBV29-1 to TRBJ1-1; D is undetermined. This CDR3 is built from 14 residues. V was pared by 0 bases and J by 4 bases, with 12 bases between. Germline-derived CDR1 and CDR2 are SQVTM and ANQGSEA.

The CDR3 is CASSQGGDGGETQYF. The DNA for the CDR3 is TGCGCCAGCAGCCAAGGGGGAGATGGTGGGGAGACCCAGTACTTC. The J gene is TRBJ2-5, the V gene TRBV4-3, with D perhaps TRBD2 (5 bases). This CDR3 spans 15 amino acids. CDR1 and CDR2 (germline): LGHNA, YSLEER. Trimming stripped 1 base from V and 5 bases from J, with 14 bases between.

CDR3 bases: TGTGCCAGCGGGGGACAGCCGAACACTGAAGCTTTCTTT. Protein sequence: CASGGQPNTEAFF. The rearrangement uses TRBV2 and TRBJ1-1; 7 bases are shared with TRBD1. This CDR3 has 13 residues. Trimming at V came to 8 bases and at J to 1 base, leaving 4 bases not matched to a gene. Germline CDR1 and CDR2: SNHLY and FYNNEI. The full variable domain, with the rest looked up from reference TRBV2 and TRBJ1-1, is EPEVTQTPSHQVTQMGQEVILRCVPISNHLYFYWYRQILGQKVEFLVSFYNNEISEKSEIFDDQFSVERPDGSNFTLKIRSTKLEDSAMYFCASGGQPNTEAFFGQGTRLTVV.

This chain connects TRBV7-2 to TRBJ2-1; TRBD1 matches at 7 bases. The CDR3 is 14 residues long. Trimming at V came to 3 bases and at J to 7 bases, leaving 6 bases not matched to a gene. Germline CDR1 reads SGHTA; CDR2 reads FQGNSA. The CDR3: CASSFTGDLNEQFF. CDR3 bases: TGTGCCAGCAGCTTCACAGGGGATTTGAATGAGCAGTTCTTC.

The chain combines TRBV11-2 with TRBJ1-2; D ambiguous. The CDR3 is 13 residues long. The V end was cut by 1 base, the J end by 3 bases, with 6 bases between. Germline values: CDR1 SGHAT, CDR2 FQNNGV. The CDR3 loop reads CASSLAPDYGYTF. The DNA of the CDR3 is TGTGCCAGCAGCTTAGCCCCAGACTATGGCTACACCTTC.

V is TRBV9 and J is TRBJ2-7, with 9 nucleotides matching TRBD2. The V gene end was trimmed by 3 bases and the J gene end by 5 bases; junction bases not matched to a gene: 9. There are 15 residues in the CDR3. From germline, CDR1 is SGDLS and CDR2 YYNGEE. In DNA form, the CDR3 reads TGTGCCAGCAGCGCTACGCCGGGACTAGCCCACGAGCAGTACTTC. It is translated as CASSATPGLAHEQYF.

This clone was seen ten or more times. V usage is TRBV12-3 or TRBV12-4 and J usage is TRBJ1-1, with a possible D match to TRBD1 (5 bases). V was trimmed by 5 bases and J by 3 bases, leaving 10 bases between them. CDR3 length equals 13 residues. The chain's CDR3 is CASSPDTDTEAFF. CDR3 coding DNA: TGTGCCAGCAGTCCGGACACGGACACTGAAGCTTTCTTT.

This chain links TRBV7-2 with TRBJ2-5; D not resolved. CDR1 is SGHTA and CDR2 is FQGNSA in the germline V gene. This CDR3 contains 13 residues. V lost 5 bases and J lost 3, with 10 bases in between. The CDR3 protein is CASSASAEETQYF. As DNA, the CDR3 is TGTGCCAGCAGCGCCTCTGCGGAAGAGACCCAGTACTTC.

For the CDR3, the DNA is TGTGCCAGCAGCGTCACTAGCGGGAACGGCGGGGAGCTGTTTTTT. Encoded protein: CASSVTSGNGGELFF. The chain combines TRBV9 with TRBJ2-2; 10 bases are a match to TRBD2. From germline, CDR1 is SGDLS and CDR2 YYNGEE. The CDR3 contains 15 residues. The V gene end was trimmed by 2 bases and the J gene end by 7 bases; junction bases not matched to a gene: 5.

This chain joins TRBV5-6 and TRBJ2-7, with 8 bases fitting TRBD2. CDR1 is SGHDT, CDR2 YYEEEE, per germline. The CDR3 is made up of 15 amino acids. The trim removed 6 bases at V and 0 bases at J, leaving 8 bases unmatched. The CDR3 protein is CASTLYGGASYEQYF. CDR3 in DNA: TGTGCCAGCACTCTTTACGGGGGGGCCTCCTACGAGCAGTACTTC.

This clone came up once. The CDR3 loop is CASSQEDAAPNTGELFF. As DNA, the CDR3 is TGCGCCAGCAGCCAAGAAGACGCAGCGCCAAACACCGGGGAGCTGTTTTTT. The genes are TRBV4-3 and TRBJ2-2; D not resolved. This CDR3 spans 17 amino acids. The V and J ends lost 0 bases and 2 bases respectively, with 13 bases between them. CDR1 and CDR2 (germline): LGHNA, YSLEER.

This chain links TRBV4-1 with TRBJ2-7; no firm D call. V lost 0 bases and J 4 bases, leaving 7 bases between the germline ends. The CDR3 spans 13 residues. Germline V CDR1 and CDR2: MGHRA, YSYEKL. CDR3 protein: CASSQDERYEQYV. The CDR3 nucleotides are TGCGCCAGCAGCCAAGATGAGCGATACGAGCAGTACGTC.

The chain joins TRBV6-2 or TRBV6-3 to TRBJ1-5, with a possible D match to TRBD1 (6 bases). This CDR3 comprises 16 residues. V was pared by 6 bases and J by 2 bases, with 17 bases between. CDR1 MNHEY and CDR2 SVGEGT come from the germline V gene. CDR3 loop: CASSQQGPWGNQPQHF. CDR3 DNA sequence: TGTGCCAGCAGCCAACAGGGCCCTTGGGGCAATCAGCCCCAGCATTTT.

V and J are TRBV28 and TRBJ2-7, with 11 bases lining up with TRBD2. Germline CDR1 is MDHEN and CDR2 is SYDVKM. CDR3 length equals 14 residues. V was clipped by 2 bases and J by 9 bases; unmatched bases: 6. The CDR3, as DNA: TGTGCCAGCAGTTTAGGGCTAGCGGGGGGCAGGCAGTACGTC. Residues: CASSLGLAGGRQYV.

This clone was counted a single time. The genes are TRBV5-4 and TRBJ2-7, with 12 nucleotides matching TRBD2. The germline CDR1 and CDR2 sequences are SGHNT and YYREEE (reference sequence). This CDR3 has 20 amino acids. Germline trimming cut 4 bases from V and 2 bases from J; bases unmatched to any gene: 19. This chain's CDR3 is CASSIRQNPRTSGNPYEQYF. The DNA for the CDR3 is TGTGCCAGCAGCATCCGACAGAACCCTAGGACTAGCGGGAATCCCTACGAGCAGTACTTC.

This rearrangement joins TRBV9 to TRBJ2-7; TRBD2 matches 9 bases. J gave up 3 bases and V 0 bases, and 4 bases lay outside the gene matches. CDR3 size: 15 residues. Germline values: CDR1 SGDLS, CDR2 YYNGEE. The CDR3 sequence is CASSVAAGGIYEQYF. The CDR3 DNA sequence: TGTGCCAGCAGCGTAGCAGCGGGAGGTATCTACGAGCAGTACTTC.